These T cell receptor beta chains were read from a single sample in a study of blood T cell repertoires in COVID-19. Measured with immunoSEQ multiplex PCR; TCRdb has only the in-frame clones, and not every one. The sample consists of around 130,000 clones, around 84% of them appearing once. What was sequenced was peripheral blood. The source of these receptors is a man in his thirties or forties with COVID-19, enrolled during active disease. The CDR3 runs from the conserved cysteine through the conserved F or W. D genes are given only for firm matches. Clone size appears in some rows only: once, few, many, or a class for an expanded clone.

D gene: .; V gene: TRBV10-1; CDR3 length: 13; clone size: few; J gene: TRBJ1-1; CDR3 protein: CASIDRPGTEAFF; CDR3 DNA: TGCGCCAGCATAGACAGGCCCGGCACTGAAGCTTTCTTT
D gene: TRBD2; V gene: TRBV3-1/TRBV3-2; CDR3 length: 17; clone size: once; J gene: TRBJ2-1; CDR3 protein: CASSRGGPSGTYNEQFF; CDR3 DNA: TGTGCCAGCAGCCGAGGGGGTCCTAGCGGGACTTACAATGAGCAGTTCTTC
D gene: .; V gene: TRBV9; CDR3 length: 14; clone size: .; J gene: TRBJ1-1; CDR3 protein: CASSAGQINTEAFF; CDR3 DNA: TGTGCCAGCAGCGCCGGACAGATCAACACTGAAGCTTTCTTT
D gene: .; V gene: TRBV9; CDR3 length: 14; clone size: .; J gene: TRBJ1-1; CDR3 protein: CASSPRGLEAEAFF; CDR3 DNA: TGTGCCAGCAGCCCCCGAGGATTAGAGGCTGAAGCTTTCTTT
D gene: .; V gene: TRBV6-5; CDR3 length: 16; clone size: .; J gene: TRBJ1-6; CDR3 protein: CASSYLGNRDNSPLHF; CDR3 DNA: TGTGCCAGCAGTTACCTAGGGAACAGGGACAATTCACCCCTCCACTTT
D gene: .; V gene: TRBV9; CDR3 length: 20; clone size: .; J gene: TRBJ2-3; CDR3 protein: CASSVASHLGTPVRTDTQYF; CDR3 DNA: TGTGCCAGCAGCGTAGCTTCTCATTTGGGCACCCCAGTTAGGACAGATACGCAGTATTTT
D gene: .; V gene: TRBV24-1; CDR3 length: 15; clone size: .; J gene: TRBJ1-5; CDR3 protein: CATSDKTGYNQPQHF; CDR3 DNA: TGTGCCACCAGTGACAAAACAGGGTACAATCAGCCCCAGCATTTT
D gene: .; V gene: TRBV7-2; CDR3 length: 14; clone size: .; J gene: TRBJ2-1; CDR3 protein: CASSSLSWSNEQFF; CDR3 DNA: TGTGCCAGCAGCTCCCTGTCCTGGAGCAATGAGCAGTTCTTC
D gene: .; V gene: TRBV2; CDR3 length: 11; clone size: few; J gene: TRBJ2-1; CDR3 protein: CASSAYNEQFF; CDR3 DNA: TGTGCCAGCAGTGCTTACAATGAGCAGTTCTTC
D gene: .; V gene: TRBV19; CDR3 length: 16; clone size: .; J gene: TRBJ2-1; CDR3 protein: CASSPGQTSSYNEQFF; CDR3 DNA: TGTGCCAGTAGCCCCGGACAGACCTCGTCCTACAATGAGCAGTTCTTC
D gene: TRBD2; V gene: TRBV30; CDR3 length: 15; clone size: .; J gene: TRBJ2-1; CDR3 protein: CAWSVPSAGRNEQFF; CDR3 DNA: TGTGCCTGGAGTGTACCATCAGCGGGGCGCAATGAGCAGTTCTTC
D gene: TRBD1; V gene: TRBV7-2; CDR3 length: 14; clone size: .; J gene: TRBJ2-7; CDR3 protein: CASSQTDREPLEYF; CDR3 DNA: TGTGCCAGCAGCCAGACGGACAGGGAGCCCTTGGAGTACTTC
D gene: TRBD1; V gene: TRBV5-1; CDR3 length: 14; clone size: .; J gene: TRBJ2-2; CDR3 protein: CASSLGTGSGELFF; CDR3 DNA: TGCGCCAGCAGCTTGGGGACAGGGTCCGGGGAGCTGTTTTTT
D gene: TRBD1; V gene: TRBV25-1; CDR3 length: 12; clone size: .; J gene: TRBJ1-2; CDR3 protein: CASSDQTGGYTF; CDR3 DNA: TGTGCCAGCAGTGACCAGACAGGGGGCTACACCTTC
D gene: TRBD1; V gene: TRBV5-1; CDR3 length: 13; clone size: .; J gene: TRBJ1-2; CDR3 protein: CASSPRTGYGYTF; CDR3 DNA: TGCGCCAGCAGCCCTAGGACAGGCTATGGCTACACCTTC
D gene: TRBD1; V gene: TRBV27; CDR3 length: 15; clone size: .; J gene: TRBJ1-2; CDR3 protein: CASRPPGTGGFGYTF; CDR3 DNA: TGTGCCAGCAGACCACCCGGGACAGGGGGCTTCGGCTACACCTTC
D gene: .; V gene: TRBV6-5; CDR3 length: 14; clone size: once; J gene: TRBJ2-3; CDR3 protein: CASRGRVSTDTQYF; CDR3 DNA: TGTGCCAGCAGGGGTCGGGTTAGCACAGATACGCAGTATTTT
D gene: TRBD2; V gene: TRBV11-2; CDR3 length: 16; clone size: .; J gene: TRBJ2-5; CDR3 protein: CASNLPLLAGRETQYF; CDR3 DNA: TGTGCCAGCAACCTCCCACTACTAGCGGGAAGGGAGACCCAGTACTTC
D gene: .; V gene: TRBV7-9; CDR3 length: 15; clone size: .; J gene: TRBJ2-1; CDR3 protein: CASSGDTSSYNEQFF; CDR3 DNA: TGTGCCAGCAGCGGGGACACCAGCTCCTACAATGAGCAGTTCTTC
D gene: TRBD2; V gene: TRBV28; CDR3 length: 16; clone size: .; J gene: TRBJ2-7; CDR3 protein: CASSLFVIAGASEQYF; CDR3 DNA: TGTGCCAGCAGTTTATTTGTCATAGCGGGAGCATCCGAGCAGTACTTC
D gene: TRBD2; V gene: TRBV2; CDR3 length: 15; clone size: .; J gene: TRBJ2-3; CDR3 protein: CASSGAAGVGGTQYF; CDR3 DNA: TGTGCCAGCAGCGGGGCAGCGGGAGTCGGTGGAACGCAGTATTTT
D gene: TRBD2; V gene: TRBV15; CDR3 length: 16; clone size: once; J gene: TRBJ2-3; CDR3 protein: CATSRTSGSSVDTQYF; CDR3 DNA: TGTGCCACCAGCCGGACTAGCGGGAGTAGTGTAGATACGCAGTATTTT
D gene: TRBD2; V gene: TRBV19; CDR3 length: 15; clone size: .; J gene: TRBJ2-5; CDR3 protein: CASSALAGGGETQYF; CDR3 DNA: TGTGCCAGTAGTGCTCTAGCGGGAGGTGGAGAGACCCAGTACTTC
D gene: TRBD2; V gene: TRBV6-6; CDR3 length: 15; clone size: .; J gene: TRBJ2-7; CDR3 protein: CASTFSWEGQNEQYF; CDR3 DNA: TGTGCCAGCACCTTTTCATGGGAGGGCCAGAACGAGCAGTACTTC
D gene: TRBD2; V gene: TRBV6-5; CDR3 length: 14; clone size: .; J gene: TRBJ2-7; CDR3 protein: CASSSGGLADEQYF; CDR3 DNA: TGTGCCAGCAGTTCCGGGGGACTAGCAGACGAGCAGTACTTC
D gene: TRBD1; V gene: TRBV11-2; CDR3 length: 15; clone size: .; J gene: TRBJ2-7; CDR3 protein: CASSSFDRGLYEQYF; CDR3 DNA: TGTGCCAGCAGCTCATTTGACAGGGGGCTGTACGAGCAGTACTTC
D gene: .; V gene: TRBV18; CDR3 length: 14; clone size: .; J gene: TRBJ2-5; CDR3 protein: CASSLTGRQETQYF; CDR3 DNA: TGTGCCAGCTCACTAACGGGGAGGCAAGAGACCCAGTACTTC
D gene: .; V gene: TRBV11-2; CDR3 length: 12; clone size: .; J gene: TRBJ1-4; CDR3 protein: CASRETGEKLFF; CDR3 DNA: TGTGCCAGCAGAGAGACGGGGGAAAAACTGTTTTTT
D gene: TRBD1; V gene: TRBV18; CDR3 length: 14; clone size: .; J gene: TRBJ1-1; CDR3 protein: CASSPYTGETEAFF; CDR3 DNA: TGTGCCAGCTCACCATATACAGGGGAAACTGAAGCTTTCTTT
D gene: .; V gene: TRBV5-1; CDR3 length: 14; clone size: .; J gene: TRBJ1-2; CDR3 protein: CASTNRDANYGYTF; CDR3 DNA: TGCGCCAGCACAAACAGGGACGCGAACTATGGCTACACCTTC
D gene: .; V gene: TRBV5-1; CDR3 length: 15; clone size: .; J gene: TRBJ2-2; CDR3 protein: CASTEAGALTGELFF; CDR3 DNA: TGCGCCAGCACCGAGGCGGGGGCTCTGACCGGGGAGCTGTTTTTT
D gene: .; V gene: TRBV6-5; CDR3 length: 13; clone size: .; J gene: TRBJ2-7; CDR3 protein: CAAWRGQPYEQYF; CDR3 DNA: TGTGCCGCTTGGCGGGGTCAGCCCTACGAGCAGTACTTC
D gene: TRBD1; V gene: TRBV9; CDR3 length: 18; clone size: .; J gene: TRBJ2-3; CDR3 protein: CASSLTEPRDRVADTQYF; CDR3 DNA: TGTGCCAGCAGCCTTACAGAACCCCGGGACAGGGTGGCAGATACGCAGTATTTT
D gene: TRBD1; V gene: TRBV19; CDR3 length: 16; clone size: .; J gene: TRBJ2-3; CDR3 protein: CASSITAGGWTDTQYF; CDR3 DNA: TGTGCCAGTAGTATAACGGCAGGGGGTTGGACAGATACGCAGTATTTT
D gene: .; V gene: TRBV6-5; CDR3 length: 12; clone size: .; J gene: TRBJ1-1; CDR3 protein: CASRSTVTEAFF; CDR3 DNA: TGTGCCAGCAGATCGACAGTCACTGAAGCTTTCTTT
D gene: TRBD1; V gene: TRBV6-1; CDR3 length: 14; clone size: .; J gene: TRBJ1-4; CDR3 protein: CASSDTGGDEKLFF; CDR3 DNA: TGTGCCAGCAGTGACACAGGGGGCGATGAAAAACTGTTTTTT
D gene: .; V gene: TRBV28; CDR3 length: 10; clone size: .; J gene: TRBJ2-7; CDR3 protein: CASSNYEQYF; CDR3 DNA: TGTGCCAGCAGCAACTACGAGCAGTACTTC
D gene: .; V gene: TRBV30; CDR3 length: 14; clone size: .; J gene: TRBJ2-3; CDR3 protein: CAWSEPGGRNTQYF; CDR3 DNA: TGTGCCTGGAGTGAGCCAGGGGGGAGAAATACGCAGTATTTT
D gene: TRBD2; V gene: TRBV30; CDR3 length: 15; clone size: .; J gene: TRBJ2-3; CDR3 protein: CAWSVASGFTDTQYF; CDR3 DNA: TGTGCCTGGAGTGTAGCTAGCGGTTTCACAGATACGCAGTATTTT
D gene: .; V gene: TRBV28; CDR3 length: 12; clone size: .; J gene: TRBJ2-1; CDR3 protein: CASSSRVDEQFF; CDR3 DNA: TGTGCCAGCAGCTCTAGAGTCGATGAGCAGTTCTTC
D gene: .; V gene: TRBV5-1; CDR3 length: 14; clone size: .; J gene: TRBJ2-7; CDR3 protein: CASSKQGSAYEQYF; CDR3 DNA: TGCGCCAGCAGCAAACAGGGTAGCGCCTACGAGCAGTACTTC
D gene: .; V gene: TRBV13; CDR3 length: 13; clone size: .; J gene: TRBJ2-2; CDR3 protein: CASSSNRYGELFF; CDR3 DNA: TGTGCCAGCAGCTCCAATCGGTACGGGGAGCTGTTTTTT
D gene: .; V gene: TRBV7-8; CDR3 length: 14; clone size: .; J gene: TRBJ2-5; CDR3 protein: CASSQTVYQETQYF; CDR3 DNA: TGTGCCAGCAGCCAAACAGTGTACCAAGAGACCCAGTACTTC
D gene: .; V gene: TRBV29-1; CDR3 length: 12; clone size: once; J gene: TRBJ2-7; CDR3 protein: CSVELLGREQYF; CDR3 DNA: TGCAGCGTTGAATTGTTGGGGCGCGAGCAGTACTTC
D gene: .; V gene: TRBV5-5; CDR3 length: 14; clone size: .; J gene: TRBJ2-5; CDR3 protein: CASSFDLGRETQYF; CDR3 DNA: TGTGCCAGCAGCTTTGACTTGGGGAGAGAGACCCAGTACTTC
D gene: .; V gene: TRBV2; CDR3 length: 15; clone size: .; J gene: TRBJ1-1; CDR3 protein: CASRPGHSTNTEAFF; CDR3 DNA: TGTGCCAGCAGGCCGGGACACTCGACGAACACTGAAGCTTTCTTT
D gene: .; V gene: TRBV6-5; CDR3 length: 15; clone size: .; J gene: TRBJ1-2; CDR3 protein: CASRAGSSHRYGYTF; CDR3 DNA: TGTGCCAGCAGGGCCGGGTCCTCTCATCGGTATGGCTACACCTTC
D gene: .; V gene: TRBV5-1; CDR3 length: 16; clone size: once; J gene: TRBJ1-1; CDR3 protein: CASSRGSGPRNTEAFF; CDR3 DNA: TGCGCCAGCAGCAGGGGATCCGGGCCAAGGAACACTGAAGCTTTCTTT
D gene: TRBD1; V gene: TRBV5-1; CDR3 length: 13; clone size: once; J gene: TRBJ1-2; CDR3 protein: CASSEQTGYGYTF; CDR3 DNA: TGCGCCAGCAGCGAACAGACAGGGTATGGCTACACCTTC
D gene: .; V gene: TRBV13; CDR3 length: 13; clone size: .; J gene: TRBJ2-7; CDR3 protein: CASSLGPGYEQYF; CDR3 DNA: TGTGCCAGCAGCTTAGGTCCAGGATACGAGCAGTACTTC
D gene: .; V gene: TRBV28; CDR3 length: 13; clone size: .; J gene: TRBJ2-7; CDR3 protein: CASSKQGRHEQYF; CDR3 DNA: TGTGCCAGCAGTAAACAGGGACGGCACGAGCAGTACTTC
D gene: .; V gene: TRBV9; CDR3 length: 13; clone size: .; J gene: TRBJ1-2; CDR3 protein: CASSQKTGYGYTF; CDR3 DNA: TGTGCCAGCAGCCAAAAGACAGGTTATGGCTACACCTTC
D gene: TRBD1; V gene: TRBV27; CDR3 length: 14; clone size: .; J gene: TRBJ1-3; CDR3 protein: CASSSTGAGNTIYF; CDR3 DNA: TGTGCCAGCAGTTCCACAGGGGCGGGAAACACCATATATTTT
D gene: .; V gene: TRBV18; CDR3 length: 18; clone size: .; J gene: TRBJ1-1; CDR3 protein: CASSPWSGTPKWDTEAFF; CDR3 DNA: TGTGCCAGCTCACCATGGTCCGGGACACCGAAGTGGGACACTGAAGCTTTCTTT
D gene: .; V gene: TRBV28; CDR3 length: 15; clone size: few; J gene: TRBJ2-7; CDR3 protein: CASSPLESTSYEQYF; CDR3 DNA: TGTGCCAGCAGCCCACTTGAGTCCACCTCCTACGAGCAGTACTTC
D gene: TRBD1; V gene: TRBV28; CDR3 length: 14; clone size: .; J gene: TRBJ2-7; CDR3 protein: CASSLPRGRNEQYF; CDR3 DNA: TGTGCCAGCAGTTTGCCCAGGGGGCGCAACGAGCAGTACTTC
D gene: .; V gene: TRBV30; CDR3 length: 13; clone size: .; J gene: TRBJ2-5; CDR3 protein: CAWRAGGPETQYF; CDR3 DNA: TGTGCCTGGAGGGCTGGCGGTCCAGAGACCCAGTACTTC